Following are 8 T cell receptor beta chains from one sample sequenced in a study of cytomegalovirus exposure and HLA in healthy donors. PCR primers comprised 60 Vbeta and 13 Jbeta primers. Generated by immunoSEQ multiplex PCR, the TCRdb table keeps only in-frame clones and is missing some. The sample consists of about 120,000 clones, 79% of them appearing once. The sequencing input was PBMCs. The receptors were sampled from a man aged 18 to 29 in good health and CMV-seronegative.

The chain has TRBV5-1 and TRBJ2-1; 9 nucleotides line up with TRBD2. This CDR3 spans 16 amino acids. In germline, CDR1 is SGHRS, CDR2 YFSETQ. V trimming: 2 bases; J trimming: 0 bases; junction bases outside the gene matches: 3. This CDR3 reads CASSFETSGSYNEQFF. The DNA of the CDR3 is TGCGCCAGCAGCTTTGAGACTAGCGGCTCCTACAATGAGCAGTTCTTC.

CDR3 bases: TGTGCCATCAGTGGGACAGGGAATAAGAACACTGAAGCTTTCTTT. Translating it yields CAISGTGNKNTEAFF. The rearrangement links TRBV10-3 to TRBJ1-1, with TRBD1 matching over 8 bases. This CDR3 comprises 15 residues. V gave up 4 bases and J gave up 1 base; unmatched junction bases: 5. CDR1 is ENHRY, CDR2 SYGVKD, per germline.

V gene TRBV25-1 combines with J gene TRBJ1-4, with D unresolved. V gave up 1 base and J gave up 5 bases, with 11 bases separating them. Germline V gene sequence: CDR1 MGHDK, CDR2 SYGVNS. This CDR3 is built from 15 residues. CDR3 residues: CASSEWGDGNEKLFF. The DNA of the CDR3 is TGTGCCAGCAGTGAATGGGGAGACGGGAATGAAAAACTGTTTTTT.

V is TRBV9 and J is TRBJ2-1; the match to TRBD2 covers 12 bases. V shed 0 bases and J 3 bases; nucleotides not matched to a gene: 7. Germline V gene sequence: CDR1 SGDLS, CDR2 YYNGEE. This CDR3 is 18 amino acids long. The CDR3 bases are TGTGCCAGCAGCGTAGGGCCTAGCGGGAGGGCTAGCTACAATGAGCAGTTCTTC. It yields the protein CASSVGPSGRASYNEQFF.

The CDR3 nucleotides are TGTGCCAGCAGGGAACAGGGGGCGCGGACTGAAGCTTTCTTT. Translating gives CASREQGARTEAFF. This chain connects TRBV6-5 to TRBJ1-1; the match to TRBD1 covers 9 bases. Trimming at V came to 6 bases and at J to 5 bases, leaving 7 bases not matched to a gene. CDR1 MNHEY and CDR2 SVGAGI come from the germline V gene. The CDR3 is 14 amino acids.

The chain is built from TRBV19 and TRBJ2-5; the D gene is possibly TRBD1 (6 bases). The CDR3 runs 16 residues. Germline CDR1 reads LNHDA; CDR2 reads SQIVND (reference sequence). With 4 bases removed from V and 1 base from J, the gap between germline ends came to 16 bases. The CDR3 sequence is CASSNTGKGGQETQYF. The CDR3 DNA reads TGTGCCAGTAGTAACACAGGGAAAGGGGGCCAAGAGACCCAGTACTTC.

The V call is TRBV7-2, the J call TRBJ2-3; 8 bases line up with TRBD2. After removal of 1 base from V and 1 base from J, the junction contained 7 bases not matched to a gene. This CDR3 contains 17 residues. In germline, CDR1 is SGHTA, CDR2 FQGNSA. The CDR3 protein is CASSLGAGTRGTDTQYF. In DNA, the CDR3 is TGTGCCAGCAGCTTAGGCGCGGGGACTAGAGGCACAGATACGCAGTATTTT.

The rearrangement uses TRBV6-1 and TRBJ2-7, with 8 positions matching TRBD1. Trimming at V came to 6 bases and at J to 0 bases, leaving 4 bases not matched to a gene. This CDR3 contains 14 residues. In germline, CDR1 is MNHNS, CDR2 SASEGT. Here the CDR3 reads CASRGTGSSYEQYF. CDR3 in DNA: TGTGCCAGCAGGGGGACAGGATCCTCCTACGAGCAGTACTTC.